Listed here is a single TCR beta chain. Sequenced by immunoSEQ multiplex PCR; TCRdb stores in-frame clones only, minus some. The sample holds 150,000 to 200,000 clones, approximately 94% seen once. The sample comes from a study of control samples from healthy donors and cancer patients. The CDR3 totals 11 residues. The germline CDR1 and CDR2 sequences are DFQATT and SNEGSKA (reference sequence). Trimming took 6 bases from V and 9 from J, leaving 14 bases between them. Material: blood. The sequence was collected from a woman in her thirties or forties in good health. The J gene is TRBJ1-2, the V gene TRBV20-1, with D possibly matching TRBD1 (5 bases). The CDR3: CSAHKGPSYTF. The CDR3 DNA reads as TGCAGTGCCCACAAGGGGCCTAGCTACACCTTC.